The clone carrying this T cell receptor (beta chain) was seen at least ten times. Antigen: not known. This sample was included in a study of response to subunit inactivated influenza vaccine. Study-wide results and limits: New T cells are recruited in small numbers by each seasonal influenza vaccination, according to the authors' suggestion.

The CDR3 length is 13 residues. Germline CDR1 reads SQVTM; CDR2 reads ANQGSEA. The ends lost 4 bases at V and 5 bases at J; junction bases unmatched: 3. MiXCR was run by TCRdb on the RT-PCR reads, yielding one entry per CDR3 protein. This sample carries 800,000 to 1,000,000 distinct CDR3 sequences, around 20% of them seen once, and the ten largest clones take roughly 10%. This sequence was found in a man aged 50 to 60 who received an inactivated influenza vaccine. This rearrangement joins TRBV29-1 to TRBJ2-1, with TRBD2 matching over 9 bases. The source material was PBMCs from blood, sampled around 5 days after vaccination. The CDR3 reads CSVGLAANNEQFF. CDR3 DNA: TGCAGCGTTGGACTAGCGGCAAACAATGAGCAGTTCTTC.